Listed below are T cell receptor beta chains from one sample, sequenced in a study of regulatory T cells in long-lasting Graves disease. Each CDR3 protein gets one entry after TCRdb re-called the multiplex PCR reads with MiXCR. The sample records fewer than 650,000 distinct CDR3 sequences, approximately 15% being singletons. This sample also appeared in a second study, on T cells in Graves' hyperthyroidism and ophthalmopathy.

The sequenced sample was peripheral blood mononuclear cells (PBMCs), obtained at new diagnosis, from a patient treated with antithyroid drugs. The origin of the receptors is a woman in her 30s with Graves disease. Each CDR3 is given with its conserved first and last residue. Each record gives: V gene, CDR3 length, D gene, clone size, J gene, CDR3 protein, CDR3 DNA. D genes are given only for firm matches. Size is omitted from some rows. Given values are once, few, many or a class for expanded clones.

TRBV19	15	TRBD1	-	TRBJ1-1	CASSIDYQDRVGAFF	TGTGCCAGTAGTATAGACTACCAGGACAGGGTCGGGGCTTTCTTT
TRBV20-1	16	TRBD1	-	TRBJ2-7	CSARHPGTGGSYEQYF	TGCAGTGCTAGACATCCCGGGACAGGGGGCTCCTACGAGCAGTACTTC
TRBV11-3	14	-	many	TRBJ1-1	CASSLDGENTEAFF	TGTGCCAGCAGCTTAGATGGGGAGAACACTGAAGCTTTCTTT
TRBV7-3	14	-	many	TRBJ1-1	CASSSSGANTEAFF	TGTGCCAGCAGCTCCTCCGGGGCTAACACTGAAGCTTTCTTT
TRBV2	14	TRBD2	few	TRBJ2-1	CASSDGLAYNEQFF	TGTGCCAGCAGTGACGGACTAGCCTACAATGAGCAGTTCTTC
TRBV6-5	14	-	many	TRBJ1-1	CASSSIGGFAEAFF	TGTGCCAGCAGTTCAATCGGGGGATTTGCTGAAGCTTTCTTT
TRBV19	15	-	-	TRBJ1-5	CASSIKLSRGQPQHF	TGTGCCAGTAGTATAAAACTGAGTCGGGGACAGCCCCAGCATTTT
TRBV28	16	-	many	TRBJ1-5	CASRPRGRLTDQPQHF	TGTGCCAGCAGACCCCGGGGGCGGCTTACGGATCAGCCCCAGCATTTT
TRBV6-1	13	-	-	TRBJ1-1	CASGKGYLLEAFF	TGTGCCAGCGGAAAGGGGTATCTTCTAGAAGCTTTCTTT
TRBV6-5	14	-	many	TRBJ1-5	CASSYSTGGQPQHF	TGTGCCAGCAGTTACTCTACGGGGGGTCAGCCCCAGCATTTT
TRBV20-1	13	-	few	TRBJ1-4	CSARAGAVEKLFF	TGCAGTGCTCGCGCTGGGGCCGTTGAAAAACTGTTTTTT
TRBV4-2	20	TRBD1	-	TRBJ2-4	CASSQETGQGVSGAKNIQYF	TGTGCCAGCAGCCAAGAAACCGGACAGGGGGTATCGGGGGCCAAAAACATTCAGTACTTC
TRBV25-1	13	-	few	TRBJ2-7	CASRKDDRYEQYF	TGTGCCAGCAGGAAGGACGATCGCTACGAGCAGTACTTC
TRBV9	16	-	many	TRBJ2-1	CASSVGTPSSYNEQFF	TGTGCCAGCAGCGTAGGGACCCCGAGCTCCTACAATGAGCAGTTCTTC
TRBV3-1	13	TRBD1	once	TRBJ1-1	CASSHLQGGKAFF	TGTGCCAGCAGCCACCTACAGGGGGGGAAGGCTTTCTTT
TRBV7-8	16	-	many	TRBJ2-3	CASSLFRIAVTDTQYF	TGTGCCAGCAGCTTATTCCGGATAGCGGTCACAGATACGCAGTATTTT
TRBV27	17	-	many	TRBJ2-1	CASSRLQGAGGYNEQFF	TGTGCCAGCAGTAGACTACAGGGGGCGGGGGGTTACAATGAGCAGTTCTTC
TRBV20-1	15	TRBD2	many	TRBJ2-5	CSARDGTGGQETQYF	TGCAGTGCTAGAGATGGAACGGGAGGGCAAGAGACCCAGTACTTC
TRBV6-2/TRBV6-3	19	TRBD2	-	TRBJ2-2	CASSYSIKAGGPSTGELFF	TGTGCCAGCAGTTACTCGATCAAGGCGGGAGGGCCCAGCACCGGGGAGCTGTTTTTT
TRBV3-1	17	-	-	TRBJ2-1	CASSQDLSGQGGNEQFF	TGTGCCAGCAGCCAAGATCTGTCGGGGCAGGGGGGGAATGAGCAGTTCTTC
TRBV6-2/TRBV6-3	17	-	-	TRBJ2-1	CASSLSAQGPIYNEQFF	TGTGCCAGCAGTCTGAGTGCCCAGGGACCCATTTACAATGAGCAGTTCTTC
TRBV7-2	16	TRBD2	many	TRBJ2-2	CASSVEAGESLRELFF	TGTGCCAGCAGCGTAGAAGCGGGAGAGAGCCTCCGGGAGCTGTTTTTT
TRBV28	15	-	few	TRBJ1-3	CASSSGGPLGNTIYF	TGTGCCAGCAGTTCGGGGGGCCCGCTCGGAAACACCATATATTTT
TRBV18	12	-	many	TRBJ1-5	CASSPPMQPQHF	TGTGCCAGCTCACCACCGATGCAGCCCCAGCATTTT
TRBV9	15	-	-	TRBJ1-1	CASRRGYGPDTEAFF	TGTGCCAGCAGGAGAGGGTATGGCCCCGACACTGAAGCTTTCTTT
TRBV18	15	TRBD2	many	TRBJ2-5	CASHGTSGSKETQYF	TGTGCCAGCCACGGGACTAGCGGGAGTAAAGAGACCCAGTACTTC
TRBV29-1	10	-	few	TRBJ2-3	CSGYTDTQYF	TGCAGCGGATACACAGATACGCAGTATTTT
TRBV5-1	14	TRBD1	few	TRBJ1-5	CASSEGQGDQPQHF	TGCGCCAGCAGTGAGGGACAGGGGGATCAGCCCCAGCATTTT
TRBV6-1	15	TRBD1	many	TRBJ2-1	CASSGRTGGRNEQFF	TGTGCCAGCAGTGGCCGGACAGGGGGTAGGAATGAGCAGTTCTTC
TRBV27	18	TRBD2	many	TRBJ2-3	CASSLAPRLADSTDTQYF	TGTGCCAGCAGTTTAGCCCCCAGACTAGCGGATAGCACAGATACGCAGTATTTT
TRBV7-2	14	-	many	TRBJ1-5	CASSSHYSNQPQHF	TGTGCCAGCAGCTCTCACTATAGCAATCAGCCCCAGCATTTT
TRBV9	14	TRBD1	many	TRBJ1-1	CASSVSGGNTEAFF	TGTGCCAGCAGCGTTTCAGGGGGGAACACTGAAGCTTTCTTT
TRBV10-3	15	-	-	TRBJ2-1	CAISESPRLGNEQFF	TGTGCCATCAGTGAGTCGCCGCGACTCGGGAATGAGCAGTTCTTC
TRBV6-1	14	-	many	TRBJ1-1	CASSRGGTLVGAFF	TGTGCCAGCAGTAGAGGAGGGACACTAGTTGGAGCTTTCTTT
TRBV10-1	15	TRBD1	few	TRBJ2-7	CASSESGTGWDEQYF	TGCGCCAGCAGTGAGTCTGGGACAGGGTGGGACGAGCAGTACTTC
TRBV28	16	-	-	TRBJ2-4	CASSSRGILAKNIQYF	TGTGCCAGCAGTTCCCGGGGGATATTAGCCAAAAACATTCAGTACTTC
TRBV7-9	14	-	many	TRBJ1-5	CASSISSSNQPQHF	TGTGCCAGCAGCATTTCTAGTAGCAATCAGCCCCAGCATTTT
TRBV10-2	17	TRBD1	-	TRBJ1-6	CATELTGGVSFNSPLHF	TGCGCCACGGAATTAACAGGGGGCGTAAGCTTTAATTCACCCCTCCACTTT
TRBV19	14	-	-	TRBJ1-5	CASKQGISNQPQRF	TGTGCCAGTAAACAGGGTATAAGCAATCAGCCCCAGCGTTTT
TRBV7-2	12	TRBD1	-	TRBJ1-2	CASSIQGKGYTF	TGTGCCAGCAGCATACAGGGGAAGGGCTACACCTTC
TRBV18	16	TRBD2	-	TRBJ2-3	CASSPPEGGITDTQYF	TGTGCCAGCTCACCACCCGAGGGAGGGATCACAGATACGCAGTATTTT
TRBV7-9	15	TRBD1	many	TRBJ1-2	CASSLGTGTSYGYTF	TGTGCCAGCAGCTTAGGGACAGGGACCTCCTATGGCTACACCTTC
TRBV25-1	13	TRBD2	-	TRBJ2-7	CASKLAHSYEQYF	TGTGCCAGCAAACTAGCGCACTCCTACGAGCAGTACTTC
TRBV5-4	14	-	few	TRBJ1-2	CASTTTDLIYGYTF	TGTGCCAGCACCACGACAGATCTTATCTATGGCTACACCTTC
TRBV12-3/TRBV12-4	13	TRBD1	many	TRBJ1-5	CASSSGGAQPQHF	TGTGCCAGCAGTTCAGGGGGTGCTCAGCCCCAGCATTTT
TRBV12-3/TRBV12-4	14	TRBD2	many	TRBJ2-5	CASSRREGPETQYF	TGTGCCAGCAGCCGGCGGGAGGGACCGGAGACCCAGTACTTC